This T cell receptor (beta chain) is from a study of blood T cells in healthy people across ages. On the study more broadly: About one barcoded beta molecule per two T cells was the capture yield of template switching. Study results and caveats: Researchers judged that diversity estimates from one million T cells fell short of true values.

Of note for this clonotype: The target antigen is unknown. The junction does not match germline at one end; this may be a read error.

The second PCR ran roughly 6 to 11 cycles with a sample-barcoded 5' primer and J-beta primers. From the 5' RACE reads, TCRdb called clonotypes with MiXCR, one entry per CDR3 protein. The sample includes some 900,000 distinct CDR3 sequences, 40% to 60% seen only once; the top ten take around an eighth. Germline CDR1 and CDR2: SGHNT and YENEEA. The CDR3 contains 14 residues. Each donor had around 9.2 milliliters of peripheral blood drawn. Each sample used at least 7 million PBMCs. The chain joins TRBV11-3 to TRBJ2-5; D might be TRBD2 (6 bases). This TCR came from a young man in good health. The sample consisted of blood. CDR3 nucleotide sequence: TGTACCAGCAGCTTACGCGGGGACGAAGAGACCCAGTACTTC. Protein: CTSSLRGDEETQYF.